This TCR beta chain was obtained from a study of Ad26.COV2.S vaccination and SARS-CoV-2 variants. Looking at the study overall: Administration of Ad26.COV2.S was intramuscular, either once or twice 56 days apart. Study outcomes and limitations: Greater spike-specific TCR breadth was seen in vaccine recipients than in placebo recipients.

For this clone: Its specificity is not known.

Profiling relied on immunoSEQ multiplex PCR, and the TCRdb table lists in-frame clones only, not all of them. Of around 300,000 clones detected, roughly 90% appear once; the ten largest clones hold over 5%. V lost 2 bases, J lost 2 bases, and 15 bases lay in between. The germline gives CDR1 MNHNY, CDR2 SVGAGI (reference sequence). The CDR3 has 16 residues. Treatment indicated: some 19 received Ad26.COV2.S at low or high dose, single or two shots; five or six received placebo; per-sample allocation not given. Sampling happened 63 days after the first vaccine or placebo injection. What was given as vaccine was an Ad26 vector encoding Wuhan-strain SARS-CoV-2 spike.

The source is a person aged 18-60 years who received the Ad26.COV2.S COVID-19 vaccine or a placebo. The sequenced sample was peripheral blood, obtained in a trial of Ad26.COV2.S vaccine versus placebo. V and J are TRBV6-6 and TRBJ2-5; a weak D match, TRBD1 (5 bases). The CDR3 protein is CASSYVGPRPQETQYF. CDR3 coding DNA: TGTGCCAGCAGTTACGTGGGGCCCAGACCGCAAGAGACCCAGTACTTC.